This paragraph covers one T cell receptor (beta chain) sequence. What it binds is unknown. The PCR ran on 60 Vbeta and 13 Jbeta primers. Using immunoSEQ multiplex PCR, the repertoire was profiled, and TCRdb retains in-frame clones only, with some absent. This sample has around 150,000 clones; roughly 85% occur once, and the top ten carry less than 2%. The CDR3 runs 15 residues. Unmatched junction bases numbered 6, after V lost 3 bases and J lost 2 bases. Germline lookup yields CDR1 SQVTM and CDR2 ANQGSEA. The record originates from a study of cytomegalovirus exposure and HLA in healthy donors. On the study more broadly: Under 85% of several hundred genotyped donors fell in the Caucasian-associated ancestry cluster.

Overall study findings and caveats: Among TCR beta chains, those listed as cytomegalovirus-associated numbered about 160. There were a few CMV-associated chains whose specificity for CMV antigens was confirmed in vitro.

V is TRBV29-1 and J is TRBJ2-3, with TRBD1 matching 9 bases. The sequenced material came from PBMCs. This receptor was taken from a man aged 40-49 years in good health and CMV-seronegative. The CDR3 nucleotides are TGCAGCGTTGAGGGACAGGGTGTCCCCACAGATACGCAGTATTTT. Translation: CSVEGQGVPTDTQYF.